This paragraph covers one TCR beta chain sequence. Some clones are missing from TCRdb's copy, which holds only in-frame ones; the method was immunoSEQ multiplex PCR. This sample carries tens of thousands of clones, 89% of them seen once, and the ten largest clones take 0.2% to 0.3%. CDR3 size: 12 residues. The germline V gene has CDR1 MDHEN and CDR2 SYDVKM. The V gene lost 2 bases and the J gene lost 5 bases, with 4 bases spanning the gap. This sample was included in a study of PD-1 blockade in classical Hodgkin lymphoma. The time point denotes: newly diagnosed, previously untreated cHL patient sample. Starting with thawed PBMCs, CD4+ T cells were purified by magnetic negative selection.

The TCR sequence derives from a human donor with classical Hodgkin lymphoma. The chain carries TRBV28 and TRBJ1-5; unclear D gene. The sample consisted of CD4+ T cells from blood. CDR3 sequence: CASSLLYQPQHF. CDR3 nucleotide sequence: TGTGCCAGCAGTTTACTGTATCAGCCCCAGCATTTT.